Listed below are T cell receptor beta chains from one sample, sequenced in a study of cytomegalovirus exposure and HLA in healthy donors. TCRdb's table, derived via immunoSEQ multiplex PCR, lists solely in-frame clones and lacks some. The sample yields some 170,000 clones, just under 90% seen once. Source material: PBMCs. Every receptor here comes from a woman aged 25 to 39 in good health and CMV-seronegative. The CDR3 runs from the conserved cysteine through the conserved F or W. The order of the fields is V gene, J gene, D gene, clone size, CDR3 protein, CDR3 DNA. A D gene is named only where the DNA matches it firmly. Clone size appears in some rows only: once, few, many, or a class for an expanded clone.

v_gene: TRBV19; j_gene: TRBJ2-1; d_gene: TRBD2; abundance: .; CDR3aa: CASSSSGTLPRNEQFF; CDR3nt: TGTGCCAGTAGTTCTAGCGGGACACTTCCGCGCAATGAGCAGTTCTTC
v_gene: TRBV27; j_gene: TRBJ2-3; d_gene: TRBD2; abundance: .; CDR3aa: CASSLVASGGMQYF; CDR3nt: TGTGCCAGCAGTTTAGTGGCTAGCGGTGGTATGCAGTATTTT
v_gene: TRBV9; j_gene: TRBJ1-1; d_gene: .; abundance: .; CDR3aa: CASSPGRVTEAFF; CDR3nt: TGTGCCAGCAGCCCCGGCAGGGTGACTGAAGCTTTCTTT
v_gene: TRBV29-1; j_gene: TRBJ1-2; d_gene: TRBD1; abundance: .; CDR3aa: CSVGTGDGYTF; CDR3nt: TGCAGCGTTGGAACAGGGGATGGCTACACCTTC
v_gene: TRBV4-1; j_gene: TRBJ1-1; d_gene: .; abundance: .; CDR3aa: CASSQVPGDTEAFF; CDR3nt: TGCGCCAGCAGCCAAGTCCCCGGGGACACTGAAGCTTTCTTT
v_gene: TRBV7-2; j_gene: TRBJ2-7; d_gene: .; abundance: .; CDR3aa: CASRLSTGNYEQYF; CDR3nt: TGTGCCAGCAGACTTAGCACAGGGAACTACGAGCAGTACTTC
v_gene: TRBV4-2; j_gene: TRBJ2-7; d_gene: TRBD1; abundance: few; CDR3aa: CASSQVAGTGASYEQYF; CDR3nt: TGTGCCAGCAGCCAAGTGGCCGGGACAGGGGCCTCCTACGAGCAGTACTTC
v_gene: TRBV9; j_gene: TRBJ2-3; d_gene: TRBD2; abundance: .; CDR3aa: CASSVAGLAVDTQYF; CDR3nt: TGTGCCAGCAGCGTAGCAGGACTAGCCGTGGATACGCAGTATTTT
v_gene: TRBV6-6; j_gene: TRBJ1-1; d_gene: .; abundance: once; CDR3aa: CASSYTGSRTEAFF; CDR3nt: TGTGCCAGCAGTTACACGGGTAGCCGCACTGAAGCTTTCTTT
v_gene: TRBV29-1; j_gene: TRBJ2-7; d_gene: .; abundance: .; CDR3aa: CSMLGADAYEQYF; CDR3nt: TGCAGCATGTTAGGGGCTGATGCCTACGAGCAGTACTTC
v_gene: TRBV5-5; j_gene: TRBJ1-1; d_gene: .; abundance: .; CDR3aa: CASSFRTERNEAFF; CDR3nt: TGTGCCAGCAGCTTTCGGACAGAACGAAACGAAGCTTTCTTT
v_gene: TRBV7-9; j_gene: TRBJ2-1; d_gene: .; abundance: .; CDR3aa: CASSSGPRTIYNEQFF; CDR3nt: TGTGCCAGCAGCTCCGGCCCCCGGACTATCTACAATGAGCAGTTCTTC
v_gene: TRBV7-6; j_gene: TRBJ2-7; d_gene: .; abundance: .; CDR3aa: CASSPTAAAPEQYF; CDR3nt: TGTGCCAGCAGCCCAACCGCGGCCGCACCCGAGCAGTACTTC
v_gene: TRBV11-3; j_gene: TRBJ2-1; d_gene: TRBD2; abundance: .; CDR3aa: CASSRGGSLNEQFF; CDR3nt: TGTGCCAGCAGCCGGGGGGGCTCTCTGAATGAGCAGTTCTTC